This T cell receptor beta chain stems from a study of neurological immune-mediated disorders. Study findings and constraints: None of the CDR3 amino acid sequences found in expanded clones was shared across subjects. This suggests that the TCR-beta repertoires were private in all groups. Levels of TCR clonal expansion peaked in HTLV-1-associated myelopathy and reached their lowest in multiple sclerosis, under those of healthy controls.

The cDNA was produced through 5'RACE with 10-nucleotide random UMIs. Via MiXCR, TCRdb re-called the 5' RACE reads, giving one row per CDR3 protein. The profile shows around 20,000 distinct CDR3 sequences, around 13% of them singletons. PBMCs numbering 2 million and stored at -80 C yielded the unsorted libraries. This clonotype was recorded many times. Its cognate antigen is unknown. Germline values: CDR1 SGHDN, CDR2 FVKESK. This CDR3 spans 14 amino acids. Trimming removed 1 base from V and 7 bases from J, with 13 bases in between. This chain links TRBV14 with TRBJ1-2, with D perhaps matching TRBD1 (6 bases). Input material: PBMCs. The sequence came from a woman in her sixties with HTLV-1-associated myelopathy (HAM/TSP). CDR3 region: CASSQATGFTGYTF. The CDR3 DNA sequence: TGTGCCAGCAGCCAAGCCACAGGGTTTACTGGCTACACCTTC.